A selection of T cell receptor beta chains follows, all from one sample in a study of breast tumors, draining lymph nodes, adjacent tissues. TCRdb re-derived calls from the multiplex PCR reads in MiXCR, one entry per CDR3 protein. The sample shows 290,000 or so distinct CDR3 sequences, 30% of them seen only once. The source material was axillary lymph node tissue. The origin of the receptors is a female donor with breast cancer. Some clones in this sample may be carry-over from other donors' samples. Both conserved end residues are part of each CDR3. The D gene is left open where the match is weak. Only part of the rows carry a size: once, few, many, or a class if the clone is expanded.

TRBV6-5	.	TRBJ2-7	many	CASSKTLTAYEQYF	TGTGCCAGCAGTAAGACCCTAACAGCCTACGAGCAGTACTTC
TRBV7-8	.	TRBJ2-5	many	CASSPQTGQETQYF	TGTGCCAGCAGCCCCCAGACAGGCCAAGAGACCCAGTACTTC
TRBV20-1	TRBD2	TRBJ2-7	many	CSARLTSGRREQYF	TGCAGTGCTAGACTGACTAGCGGGAGACGCGAGCAGTACTTC
TRBV18	.	TRBJ2-7	.	CASSPLARQVNEQYF	TGTGCCAGCTCACCCCTCGCGAGACAAGTGAACGAGCAGTACTTC
TRBV7-6	.	TRBJ2-1	many	CASSARTDPYNEQFF	TGTGCCAGCAGCGCAAGGACGGACCCCTACAATGAGCAGTTCTTC
TRBV3-1	.	TRBJ2-5	.	CASSHSGSRQETQYF	TGTGCCAGCAGCCACTCCGGGTCGAGACAAGAGACCCAGTACTTC
TRBV7-3	TRBD2	TRBJ2-1	many	CASSLNPTSGSWNEQFF	TGTGCCAGCAGCTTAAACCCTACTAGCGGGAGTTGGAATGAGCAGTTCTTC
TRBV10-3	TRBD1	TRBJ2-7	many	CAIRTDRGGYEQYF	TGTGCCATCAGGACGGACAGGGGAGGCTACGAGCAGTACTTC
TRBV12-3/TRBV12-4	.	TRBJ2-5	many	CASSFRLAPDPETQYF	TGTGCCAGCAGTTTTCGGCTAGCGCCTGATCCAGAGACCCAGTACTTC
TRBV25-1	TRBD1	TRBJ1-1	.	CASKDRGLRNTEAFF	TGTGCCAGCAAGGACAGGGGGCTTCGGAACACTGAAGCTTTCTTT
TRBV7-8	.	TRBJ2-7	many	CASSWGREKEQYF	TGTGCCAGCAGCTGGGGGCGAGAAAAGGAGCAGTACTTC
TRBV6-1	.	TRBJ2-3	many	CASILGSTDTQYF	TGTGCCAGCATTCTGGGTAGCACAGATACGCAGTATTTT
TRBV6-5	.	TRBJ2-7	few	CASSLRRRDVGEQYF	TGTGCCAGCAGCCTTCGGCGTAGGGATGTAGGCGAGCAGTACTTC
TRBV7-2	TRBD1	TRBJ2-3	few	CASSRVDRGRLVDTQYF	TGTGCCAGCAGCAGAGTTGACAGGGGGCGGCTCGTAGATACGCAGTATTTT
TRBV12-3/TRBV12-4	TRBD2	TRBJ2-5	many	CASSARTSGRVETQYF	TGTGCCAGCAGCGCCCGGACTAGCGGGAGGGTGGAGACCCAGTACTTC
TRBV9	.	TRBJ2-1	many	CASSVEVGGSSYNEQFF	TGTGCCAGCAGCGTAGAGGTGGGGGGTAGCTCCTACAATGAGCAGTTCTTC
TRBV20-1	TRBD2	TRBJ2-7	few	CSAISGTSGTYEQYF	TGCAGTGCTATCTCCGGGACTAGCGGAACTTACGAGCAGTACTTC
TRBV12-3/TRBV12-4	.	TRBJ1-2	many	CASSLGAAQYGYTF	TGTGCCAGCAGTTTAGGAGCGGCGCAATATGGCTACACCTTC
TRBV20-1	TRBD2	TRBJ2-3	many	CSARVGRAGGPTDTQYF	TGCAGTGCTAGAGTCGGTCGGGCGGGAGGGCCTACAGATACGCAGTATTTT
TRBV7-9	.	TRBJ1-4	.	CASSLSQQGPDRKLFF	TGTGCCAGCAGCTTAAGCCAACAGGGTCCAGATAGAAAACTGTTTTTT
TRBV7-2	.	TRBJ1-3	many	CASSPDIGGGRSGNTIYF	TGTGCCAGCAGCCCCGATATTGGCGGGGGGCGAAGTGGAAACACCATATATTTT
TRBV18	.	TRBJ1-2	many	CASSPVQGDGYTF	TGTGCCAGCTCACCCGTTCAGGGCGATGGCTACACCTTC
TRBV6-5	.	TRBJ1-2	many	CASSYGPYGYTF	TGTGCCAGCAGTTATGGGCCGTATGGCTACACCTTC